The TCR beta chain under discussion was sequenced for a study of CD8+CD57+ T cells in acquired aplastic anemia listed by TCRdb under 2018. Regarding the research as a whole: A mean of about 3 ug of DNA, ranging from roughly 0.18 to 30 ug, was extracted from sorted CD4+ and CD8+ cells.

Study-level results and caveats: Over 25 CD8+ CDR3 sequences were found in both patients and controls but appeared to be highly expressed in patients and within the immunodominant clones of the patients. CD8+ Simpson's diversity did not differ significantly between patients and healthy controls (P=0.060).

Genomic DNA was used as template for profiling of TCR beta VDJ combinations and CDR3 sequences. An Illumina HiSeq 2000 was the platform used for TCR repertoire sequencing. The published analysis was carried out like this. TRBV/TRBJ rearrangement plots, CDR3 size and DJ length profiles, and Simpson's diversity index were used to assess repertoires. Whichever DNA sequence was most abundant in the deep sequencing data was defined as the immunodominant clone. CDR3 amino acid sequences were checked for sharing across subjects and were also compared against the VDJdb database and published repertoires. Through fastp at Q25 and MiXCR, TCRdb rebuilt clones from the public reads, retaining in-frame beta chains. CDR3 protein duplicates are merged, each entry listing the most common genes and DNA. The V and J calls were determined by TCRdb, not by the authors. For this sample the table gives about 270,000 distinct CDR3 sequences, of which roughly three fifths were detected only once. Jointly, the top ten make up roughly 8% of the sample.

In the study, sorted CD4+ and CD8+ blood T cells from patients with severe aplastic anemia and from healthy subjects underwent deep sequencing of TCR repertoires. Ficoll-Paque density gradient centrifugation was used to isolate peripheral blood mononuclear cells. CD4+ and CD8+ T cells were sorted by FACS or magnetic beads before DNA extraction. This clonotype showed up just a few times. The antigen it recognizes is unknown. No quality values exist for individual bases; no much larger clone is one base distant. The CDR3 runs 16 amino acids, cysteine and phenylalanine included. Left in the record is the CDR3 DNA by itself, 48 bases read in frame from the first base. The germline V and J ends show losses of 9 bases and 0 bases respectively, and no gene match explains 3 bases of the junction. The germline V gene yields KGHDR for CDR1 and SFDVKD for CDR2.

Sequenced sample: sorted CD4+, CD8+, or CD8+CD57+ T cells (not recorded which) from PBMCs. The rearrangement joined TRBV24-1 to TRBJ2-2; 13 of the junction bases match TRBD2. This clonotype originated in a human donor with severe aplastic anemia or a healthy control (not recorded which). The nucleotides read TGTGCCACCGAGACTAGCGGGGGGCCGAACACCGGGGAGCTGTTTTTT. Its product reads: CATETSGGPNTGELFF.